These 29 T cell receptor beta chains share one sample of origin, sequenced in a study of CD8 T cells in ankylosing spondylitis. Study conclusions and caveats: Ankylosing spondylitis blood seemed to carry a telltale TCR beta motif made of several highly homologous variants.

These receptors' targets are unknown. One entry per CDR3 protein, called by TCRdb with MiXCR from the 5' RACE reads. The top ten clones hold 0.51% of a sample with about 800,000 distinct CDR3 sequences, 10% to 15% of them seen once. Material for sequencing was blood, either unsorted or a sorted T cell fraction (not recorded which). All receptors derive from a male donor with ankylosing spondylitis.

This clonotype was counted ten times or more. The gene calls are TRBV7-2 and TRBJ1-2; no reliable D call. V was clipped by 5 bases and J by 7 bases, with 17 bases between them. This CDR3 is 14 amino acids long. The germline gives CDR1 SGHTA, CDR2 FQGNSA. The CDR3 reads CASSPSLRLSGYTF. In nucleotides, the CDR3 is TGTGCCAGCAGCCCCTCTTTGAGACTATCTGGCTACACCTTC.

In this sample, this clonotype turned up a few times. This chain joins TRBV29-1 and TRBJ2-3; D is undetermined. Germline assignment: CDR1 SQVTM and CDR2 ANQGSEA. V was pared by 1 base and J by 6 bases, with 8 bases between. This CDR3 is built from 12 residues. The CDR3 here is CSVEAIADTQYF. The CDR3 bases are TGCAGCGTTGAAGCTATCGCGGATACGCAGTATTTT.

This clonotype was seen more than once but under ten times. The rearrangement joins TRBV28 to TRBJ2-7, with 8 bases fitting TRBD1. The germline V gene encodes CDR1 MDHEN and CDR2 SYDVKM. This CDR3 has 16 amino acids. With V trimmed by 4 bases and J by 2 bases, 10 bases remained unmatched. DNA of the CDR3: TGTGCCAGCAGTTGGGGGGTAACACAGGGGGCCTACGAGCAGTACTTC. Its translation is CASSWGVTQGAYEQYF.

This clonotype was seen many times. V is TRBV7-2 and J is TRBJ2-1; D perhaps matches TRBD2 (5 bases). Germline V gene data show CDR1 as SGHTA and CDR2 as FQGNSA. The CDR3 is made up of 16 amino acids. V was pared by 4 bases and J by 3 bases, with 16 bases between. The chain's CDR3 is CASSYVASGNYNEQFF. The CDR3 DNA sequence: TGTGCCAGCAGCTATGTGGCGAGCGGCAACTACAATGAGCAGTTCTTC.

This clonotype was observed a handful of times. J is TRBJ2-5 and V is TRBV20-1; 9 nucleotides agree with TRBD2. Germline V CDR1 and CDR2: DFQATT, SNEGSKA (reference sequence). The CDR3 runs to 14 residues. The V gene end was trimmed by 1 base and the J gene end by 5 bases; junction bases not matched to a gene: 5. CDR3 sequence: CSARGPSGIETQYF. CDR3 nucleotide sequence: TGCAGTGCTAGAGGCCCTAGCGGGATCGAGACCCAGTACTTC.

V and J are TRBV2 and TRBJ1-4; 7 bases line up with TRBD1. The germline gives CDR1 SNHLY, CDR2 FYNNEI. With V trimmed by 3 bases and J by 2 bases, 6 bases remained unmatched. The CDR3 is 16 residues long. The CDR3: CASSDVTGQTNEKLFF. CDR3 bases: TGTGCCAGCAGTGATGTGACGGGACAGACTAATGAAAAACTGTTTTTT.

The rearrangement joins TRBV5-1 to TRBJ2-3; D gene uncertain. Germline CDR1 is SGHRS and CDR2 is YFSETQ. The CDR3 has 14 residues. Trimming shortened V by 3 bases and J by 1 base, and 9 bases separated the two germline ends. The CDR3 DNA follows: TGCGCCAGCAGCTGGCAGGCGGGCACAGATACGCAGTATTTT. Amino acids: CASSWQAGTDTQYF.

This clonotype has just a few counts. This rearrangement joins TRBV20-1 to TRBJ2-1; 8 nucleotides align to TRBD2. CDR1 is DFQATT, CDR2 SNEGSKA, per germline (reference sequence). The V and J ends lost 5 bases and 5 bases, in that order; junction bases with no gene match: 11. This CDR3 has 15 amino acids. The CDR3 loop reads CSAALAAQGHNEQFF. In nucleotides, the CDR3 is TGCAGTGCTGCACTAGCGGCCCAGGGCCACAATGAGCAGTTCTTC.

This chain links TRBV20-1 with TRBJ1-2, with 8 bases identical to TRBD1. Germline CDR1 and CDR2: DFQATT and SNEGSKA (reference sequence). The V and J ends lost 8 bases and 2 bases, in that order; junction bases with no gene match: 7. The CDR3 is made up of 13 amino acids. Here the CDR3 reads CSTDRGPNYGYTF. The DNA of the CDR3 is TGCAGTACAGACAGGGGACCGAACTATGGCTACACCTTC.

The CDR3 protein is CASSALYPQETQYF. The CDR3 DNA sequence: TGTGCCAGCAGTGCACTTTATCCCCAAGAGACCCAGTACTTC. The chain recombines TRBV2 with TRBJ2-5; D remains ambiguous. The CDR3 covers 14 residues. The V end lost 4 bases, the J end lost 1 base, and 10 bases lay between the germline ends. Germline CDR1 and CDR2: SNHLY and FYNNEI. Complete variable domain (other parts from reference TRBV2 and TRBJ2-5): EPEVTQTPSHQVTQMGQEVILRCVPISNHLYFYWYRQILGQKVEFLVSFYNNEISEKSEIFDDQFSVERPDGSNFTLKIRSTKLEDSAMYFCASSALYPQETQYFGPGTRLLVL.

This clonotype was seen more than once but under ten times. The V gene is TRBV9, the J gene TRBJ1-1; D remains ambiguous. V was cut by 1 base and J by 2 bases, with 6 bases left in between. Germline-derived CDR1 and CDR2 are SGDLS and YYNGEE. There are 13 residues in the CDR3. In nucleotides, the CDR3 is TGTGCCAGCAGCGTAAGGGTCAACACTGAAGCTTTCTTT. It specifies CASSVRVNTEAFF. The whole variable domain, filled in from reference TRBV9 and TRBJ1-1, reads DSGVTQTPKHLITATGQRVTLRCSPRSGDLSVYWYQQSLDQGLQFLIQYYNGEERAKGNILERFSAQQFPDLHSELNLSSLELGDSALYFCASSVRVNTEAFFGQGTRLTVV.

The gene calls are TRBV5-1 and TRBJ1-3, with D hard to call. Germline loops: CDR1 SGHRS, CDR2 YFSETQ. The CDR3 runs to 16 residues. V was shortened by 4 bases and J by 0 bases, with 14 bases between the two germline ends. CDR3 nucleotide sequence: TGCGCCAGCAGCAAAGATTCGCGACACTCTGGAAACACCATATATTTT. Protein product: CASSKDSRHSGNTIYF.

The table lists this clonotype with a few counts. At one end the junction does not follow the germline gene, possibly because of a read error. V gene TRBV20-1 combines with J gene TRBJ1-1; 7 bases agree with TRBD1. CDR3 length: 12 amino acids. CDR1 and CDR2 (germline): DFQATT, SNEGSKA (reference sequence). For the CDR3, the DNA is TGCAGTGCTATAGGGGGCCCCGATCCAGAAGGCTTT. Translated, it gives CSAIGGPDPEGF.

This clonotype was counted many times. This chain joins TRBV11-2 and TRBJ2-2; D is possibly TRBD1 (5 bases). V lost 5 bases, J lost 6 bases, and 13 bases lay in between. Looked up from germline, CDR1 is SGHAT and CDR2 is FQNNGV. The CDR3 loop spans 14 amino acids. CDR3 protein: CASSPRVTAGELFF. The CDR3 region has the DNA TGTGCCAGCAGCCCCAGGGTAACCGCCGGGGAGCTGTTTTTT.

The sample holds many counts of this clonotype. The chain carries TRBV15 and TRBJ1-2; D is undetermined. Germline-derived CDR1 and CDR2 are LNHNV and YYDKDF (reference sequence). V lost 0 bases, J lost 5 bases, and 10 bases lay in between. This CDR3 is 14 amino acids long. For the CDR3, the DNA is TGTGCCACCAGCAGAGATCGCCCATTGTATGGCTACACCTTC. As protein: CATSRDRPLYGYTF.

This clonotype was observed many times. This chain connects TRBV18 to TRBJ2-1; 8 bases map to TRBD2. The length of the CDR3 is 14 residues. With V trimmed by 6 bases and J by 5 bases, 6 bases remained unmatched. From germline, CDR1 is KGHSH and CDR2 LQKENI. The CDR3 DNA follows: TGTGCCAGCTCCCGGGCGGGAGGCGACAATGAGCAGTTCTTC. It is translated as CASSRAGGDNEQFF.

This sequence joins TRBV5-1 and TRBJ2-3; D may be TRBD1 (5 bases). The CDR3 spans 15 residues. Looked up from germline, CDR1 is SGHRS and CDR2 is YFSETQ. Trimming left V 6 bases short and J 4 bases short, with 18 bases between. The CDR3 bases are TGCGCCAGCACACCTCCTGAAGGGGTTCCAGATACGCAGTATTTT. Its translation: CASTPPEGVPDTQYF. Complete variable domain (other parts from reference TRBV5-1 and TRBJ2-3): KAGVTQTPRYLIKTRGQQVTLSCSPISGHRSVSWYQQTPGQGLQFLFEYFSETQRNKGNFPGRFSGRQFSNSRSEMNVSTLELGDSALYLCASTPPEGVPDTQYFGPGTRLTVL.

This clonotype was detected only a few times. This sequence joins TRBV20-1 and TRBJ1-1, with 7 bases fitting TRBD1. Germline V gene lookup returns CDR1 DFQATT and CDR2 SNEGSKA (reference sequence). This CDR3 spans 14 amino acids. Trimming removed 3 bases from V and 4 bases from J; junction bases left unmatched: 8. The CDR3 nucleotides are TGCAGTGCTAGCGAGGACAGGTTGGCCACTGAAGCTTTCTTT. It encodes CSASEDRLATEAFF.

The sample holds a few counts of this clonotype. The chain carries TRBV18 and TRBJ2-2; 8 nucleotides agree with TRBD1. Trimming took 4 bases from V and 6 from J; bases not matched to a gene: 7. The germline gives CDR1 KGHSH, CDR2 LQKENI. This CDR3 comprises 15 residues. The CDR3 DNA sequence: TGTGCCAGCTCACGGGGACAGGTGGAGGCCGGGGAGCTGTTTTTT. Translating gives CASSRGQVEAGELFF.

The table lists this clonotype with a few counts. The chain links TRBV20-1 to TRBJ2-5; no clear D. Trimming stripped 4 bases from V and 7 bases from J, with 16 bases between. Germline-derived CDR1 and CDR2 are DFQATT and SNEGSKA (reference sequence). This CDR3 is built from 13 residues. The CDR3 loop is CSATEVLGLTQYF. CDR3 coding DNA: TGCAGTGCTACCGAGGTCCTCGGGTTGACCCAGTACTTC.

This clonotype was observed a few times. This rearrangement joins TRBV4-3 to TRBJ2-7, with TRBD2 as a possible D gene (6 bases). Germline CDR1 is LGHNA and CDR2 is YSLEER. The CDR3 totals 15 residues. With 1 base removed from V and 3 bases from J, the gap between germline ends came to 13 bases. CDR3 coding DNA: TGCGCCAGCAGCCAAGCGCGCGGCGGGAACTACGAGCAGTACTTC. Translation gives CASSQARGGNYEQYF.

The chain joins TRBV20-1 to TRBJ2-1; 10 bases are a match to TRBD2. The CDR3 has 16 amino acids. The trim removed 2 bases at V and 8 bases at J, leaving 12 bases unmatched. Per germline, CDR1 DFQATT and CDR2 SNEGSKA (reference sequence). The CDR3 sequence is CSARLMLSGRADEQFF. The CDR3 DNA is TGCAGTGCTAGACTTATGCTCAGCGGGAGGGCCGATGAGCAGTTCTTC.

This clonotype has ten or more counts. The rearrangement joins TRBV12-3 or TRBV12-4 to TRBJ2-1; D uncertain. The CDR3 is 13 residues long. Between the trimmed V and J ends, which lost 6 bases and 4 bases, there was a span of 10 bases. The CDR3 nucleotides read TGTGCCAGCAGGGGCCCCGAGTACAATGAGCAGTTCTTC. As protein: CASRGPEYNEQFF.

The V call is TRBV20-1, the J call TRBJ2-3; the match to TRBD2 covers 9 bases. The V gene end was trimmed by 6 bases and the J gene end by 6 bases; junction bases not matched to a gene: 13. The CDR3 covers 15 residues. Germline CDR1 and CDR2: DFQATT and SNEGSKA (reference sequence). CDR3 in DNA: TGCAGTGCCGTTGACAGGCGGGAGGGCCTGGATACGCAGTATTTT. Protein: CSAVDRREGLDTQYF.

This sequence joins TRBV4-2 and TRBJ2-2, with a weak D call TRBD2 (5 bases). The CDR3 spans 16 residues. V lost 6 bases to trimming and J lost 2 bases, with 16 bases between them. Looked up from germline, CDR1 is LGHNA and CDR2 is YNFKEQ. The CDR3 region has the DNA TGTGCCAGCAGTCTATTTACCGGGGATAACACCGGGGAGCTGTTTTTT. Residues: CASSLFTGDNTGELFF.

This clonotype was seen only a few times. CDR3 in amino acids: CSARPTGARNQPQHF. CDR3 DNA sequence: TGCAGTGCTAGACCGACAGGGGCTCGCAATCAGCCCCAGCATTTT. This chain connects TRBV20-1 to TRBJ1-5; 8 bases map to TRBD1. Germline CDR1 and CDR2: DFQATT and SNEGSKA (reference sequence). After removal of 2 bases from V and 2 bases from J, the junction contained 5 bases not matched to a gene. The CDR3 totals 15 residues.

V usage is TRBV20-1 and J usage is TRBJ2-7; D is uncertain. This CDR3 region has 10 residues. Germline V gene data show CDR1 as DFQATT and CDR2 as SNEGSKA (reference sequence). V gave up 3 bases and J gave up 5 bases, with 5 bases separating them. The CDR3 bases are TGCAGTGCTAGCCTCCACGAGCAGTACTTC. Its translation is CSASLHEQYF.

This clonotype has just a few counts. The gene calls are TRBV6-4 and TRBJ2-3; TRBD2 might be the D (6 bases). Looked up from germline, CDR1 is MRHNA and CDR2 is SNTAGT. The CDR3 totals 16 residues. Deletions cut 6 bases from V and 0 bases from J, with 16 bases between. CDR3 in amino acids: CASRDGGDRSTDTQYF. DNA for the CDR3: TGTGCCAGCAGGGATGGAGGGGATAGGAGCACAGATACGCAGTATTTT.

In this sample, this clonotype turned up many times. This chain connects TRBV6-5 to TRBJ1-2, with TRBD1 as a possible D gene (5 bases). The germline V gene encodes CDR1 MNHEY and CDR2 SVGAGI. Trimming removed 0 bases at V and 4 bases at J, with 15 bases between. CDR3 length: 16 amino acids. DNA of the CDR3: TGTGCCAGCAGTTACTCGAGGAGGGGCGAAATCTATGGCTACACCTTC. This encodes CASSYSRRGEIYGYTF.